The clone carrying this T cell receptor (beta chain) has more than one count but fewer than ten. This was a survey-level run. Study processing details: The detection floor for productive clonotype frequency was 2.59 x 10-5. Libraries were prepared by immunoSEQ multiplex PCR; TCRdb keeps only in-frame clonotypes and omits some of them. V and J calls and clone size are as listed in that table; D and trimming were resolved from the DNA. The sample has 30,000 to 40,000 clones; around 75% are singletons. The data stem from a study of STAT5B mutations in CD4+ large granular lymphocyte leukemia. Buffy coats from healthy blood donors served as controls. Germline CDR1 reads SEHNR; CDR2 reads FQNEAQ (reference sequence). V shed 3 bases, J shed 5 bases, and the junction held 9 bases outside the gene matches. The CDR3 consists of 16 residues.

The source of this sequence is a human donor in good health. The V and J genes are TRBV7-9 and TRBJ1-4; TRBD1 aligns across 7 bases. What was sequenced was CD4+ T cells from blood buffy coats. CDR3 region: CASSLDPGQKNEKLFF. The CDR3 coding sequence is TGTGCCAGCAGCTTGGACCCGGGACAGAAGAATGAAAAACTGTTTTTT.